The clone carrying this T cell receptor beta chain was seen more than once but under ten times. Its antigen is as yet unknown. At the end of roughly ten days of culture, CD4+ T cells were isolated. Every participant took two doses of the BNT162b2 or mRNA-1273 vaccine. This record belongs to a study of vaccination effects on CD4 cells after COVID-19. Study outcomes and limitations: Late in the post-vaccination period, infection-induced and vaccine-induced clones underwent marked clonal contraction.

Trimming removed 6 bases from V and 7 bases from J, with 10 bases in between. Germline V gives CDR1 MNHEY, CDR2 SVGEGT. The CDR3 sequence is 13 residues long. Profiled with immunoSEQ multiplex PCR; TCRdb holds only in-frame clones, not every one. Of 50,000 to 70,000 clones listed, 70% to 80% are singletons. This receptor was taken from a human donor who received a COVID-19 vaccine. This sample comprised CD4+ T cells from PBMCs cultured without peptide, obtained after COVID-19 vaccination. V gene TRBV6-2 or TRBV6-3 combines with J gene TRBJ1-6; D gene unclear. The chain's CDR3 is CASSLDGNSPLHF. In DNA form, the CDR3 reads TGTGCCAGCAGCCTAGATGGGAATTCACCCCTCCACTTT.